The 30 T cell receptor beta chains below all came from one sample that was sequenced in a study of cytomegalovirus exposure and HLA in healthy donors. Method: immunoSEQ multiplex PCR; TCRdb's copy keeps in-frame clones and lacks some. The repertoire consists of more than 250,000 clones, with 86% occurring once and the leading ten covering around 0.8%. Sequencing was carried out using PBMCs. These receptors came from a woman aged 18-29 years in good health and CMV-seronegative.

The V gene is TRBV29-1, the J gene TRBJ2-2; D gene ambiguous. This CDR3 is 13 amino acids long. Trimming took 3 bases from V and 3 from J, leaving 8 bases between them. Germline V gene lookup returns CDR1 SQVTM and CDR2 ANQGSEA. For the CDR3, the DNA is TGCAGCGTTGACAGTTCCGACACCGGGGAGCTGTTTTTT. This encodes CSVDSSDTGELFF.

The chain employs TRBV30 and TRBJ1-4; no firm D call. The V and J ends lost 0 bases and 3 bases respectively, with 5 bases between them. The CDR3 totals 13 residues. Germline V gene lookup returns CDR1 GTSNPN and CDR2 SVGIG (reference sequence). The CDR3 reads CAWSVAANEKLFF. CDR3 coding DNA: TGTGCCTGGAGTGTAGCGGCTAATGAAAAACTGTTTTTT.

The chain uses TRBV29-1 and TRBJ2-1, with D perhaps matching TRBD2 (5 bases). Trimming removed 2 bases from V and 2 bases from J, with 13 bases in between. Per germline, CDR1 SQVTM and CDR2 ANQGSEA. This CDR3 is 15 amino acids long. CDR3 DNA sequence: TGCAGCGTTGAAAAGGGAGATAAAACCTACAATGAGCAGTTCTTC. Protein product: CSVEKGDKTYNEQFF.

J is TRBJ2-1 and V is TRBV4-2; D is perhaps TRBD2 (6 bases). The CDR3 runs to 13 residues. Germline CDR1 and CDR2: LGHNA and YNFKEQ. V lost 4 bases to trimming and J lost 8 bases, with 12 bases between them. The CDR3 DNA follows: TGTGCCAGCAGCCCGCCGGGAGTTCATGAGCAGTTCTTC. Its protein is CASSPPGVHEQFF.

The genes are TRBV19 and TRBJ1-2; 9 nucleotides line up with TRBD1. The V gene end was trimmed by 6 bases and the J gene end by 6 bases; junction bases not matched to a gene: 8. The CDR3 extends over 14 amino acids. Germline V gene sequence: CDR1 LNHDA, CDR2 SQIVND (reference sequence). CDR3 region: CASRVGTGIDGYTF. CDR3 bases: TGTGCCAGTAGGGTTGGGACAGGGATCGATGGCTACACCTTC.

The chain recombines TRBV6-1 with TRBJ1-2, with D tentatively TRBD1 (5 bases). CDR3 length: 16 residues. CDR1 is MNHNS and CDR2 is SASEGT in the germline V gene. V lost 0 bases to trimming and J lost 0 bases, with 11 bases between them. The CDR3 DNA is TGTGCCAGCAGTGAAGCGGGAGGGGTTACTAACTATGGCTACACCTTC. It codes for CASSEAGGVTNYGYTF.

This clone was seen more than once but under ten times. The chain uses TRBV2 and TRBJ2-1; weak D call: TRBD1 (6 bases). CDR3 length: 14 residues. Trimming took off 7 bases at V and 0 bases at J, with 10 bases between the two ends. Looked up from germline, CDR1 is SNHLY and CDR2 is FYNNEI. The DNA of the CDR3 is TGTGCCAGCATCAGGGGAAGCTCCTACAATGAGCAGTTCTTC. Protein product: CASIRGSSYNEQFF.

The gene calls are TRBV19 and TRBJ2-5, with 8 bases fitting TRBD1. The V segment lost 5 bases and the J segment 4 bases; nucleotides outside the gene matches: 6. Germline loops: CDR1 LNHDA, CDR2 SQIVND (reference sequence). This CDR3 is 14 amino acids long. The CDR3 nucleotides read TGTGCCAGTAGTGGGGGACAGGCGGGAGAGACCCAGTACTTC. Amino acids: CASSGGQAGETQYF.

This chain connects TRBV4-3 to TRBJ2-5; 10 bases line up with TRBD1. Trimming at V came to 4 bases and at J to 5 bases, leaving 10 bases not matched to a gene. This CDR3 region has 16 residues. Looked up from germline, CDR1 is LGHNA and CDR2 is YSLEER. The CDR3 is CASSPRQGATGETQYF. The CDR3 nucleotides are TGCGCCAGCAGCCCTCGACAGGGGGCTACCGGTGAGACCCAGTACTTC.

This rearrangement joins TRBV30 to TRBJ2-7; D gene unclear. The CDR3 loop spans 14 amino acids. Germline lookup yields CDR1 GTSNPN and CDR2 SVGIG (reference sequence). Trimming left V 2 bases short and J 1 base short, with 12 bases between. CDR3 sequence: CAWSPKDLSYEQYF. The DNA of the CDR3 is TGTGCCTGGAGTCCCAAAGACTTGTCCTACGAGCAGTACTTC. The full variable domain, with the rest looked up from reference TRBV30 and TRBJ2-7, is SQTIHQWPATLVQPVGSPLSLECTVEGTSNPNLYWYRQAAGRGLQLLFYSVGIGQISSEVPQNLSASRPQDRQFILSSKKLLLSDSGFYLCAWSPKDLSYEQYFGPGTRLTVT.

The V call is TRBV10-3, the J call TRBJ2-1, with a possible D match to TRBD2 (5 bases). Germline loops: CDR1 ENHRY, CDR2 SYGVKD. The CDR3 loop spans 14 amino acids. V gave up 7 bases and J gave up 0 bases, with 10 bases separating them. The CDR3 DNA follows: TGTGCCATCAAATCCGGGGTCTCCTACAATGAGCAGTTCTTC. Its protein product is CAIKSGVSYNEQFF.

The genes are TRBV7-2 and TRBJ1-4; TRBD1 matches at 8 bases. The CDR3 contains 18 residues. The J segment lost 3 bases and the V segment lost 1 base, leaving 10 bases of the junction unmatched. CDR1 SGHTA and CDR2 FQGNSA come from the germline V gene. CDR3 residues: CASSLVGLGTGSNEKLFF. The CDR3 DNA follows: TGTGCCAGCAGCTTAGTCGGGTTGGGGACAGGCTCTAATGAAAAACTGTTTTTT.

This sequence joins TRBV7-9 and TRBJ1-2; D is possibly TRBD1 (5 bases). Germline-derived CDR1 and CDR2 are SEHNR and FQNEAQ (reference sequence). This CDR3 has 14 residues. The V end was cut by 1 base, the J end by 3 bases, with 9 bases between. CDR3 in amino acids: CASSLDGAYYGYTF. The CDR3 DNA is TGTGCCAGCAGCTTAGATGGGGCCTACTATGGCTACACCTTC.

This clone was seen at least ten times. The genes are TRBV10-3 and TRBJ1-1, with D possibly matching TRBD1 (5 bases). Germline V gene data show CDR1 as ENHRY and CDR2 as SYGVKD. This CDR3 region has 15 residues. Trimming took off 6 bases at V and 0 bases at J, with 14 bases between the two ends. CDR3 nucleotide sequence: TGTGCCATCAGAGCCCCAGGGTTCCTGAACACTGAAGCTTTCTTT. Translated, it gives CAIRAPGFLNTEAFF.

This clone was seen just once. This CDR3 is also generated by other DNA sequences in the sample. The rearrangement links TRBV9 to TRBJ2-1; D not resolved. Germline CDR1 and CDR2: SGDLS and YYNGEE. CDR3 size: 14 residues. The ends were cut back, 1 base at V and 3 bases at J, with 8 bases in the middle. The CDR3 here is CASSVQAGYNEQFF. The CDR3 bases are TGTGCCAGCAGCGTACAGGCAGGCTACAATGAGCAGTTCTTC.

The chain's CDR3 is CASSFESGVLYEQYF. CDR3 in DNA: TGTGCCAGCAGCTTCGAATCGGGGGTACTATACGAGCAGTACTTC. The chain has TRBV11-1 and TRBJ2-7; tentatively, D is TRBD2 (6 bases). There are 15 residues in the CDR3. Germline V gene data show CDR1 as SGHAT and CDR2 as FQDESV (reference sequence). Trimming removed 3 bases from V and 4 bases from J, with 16 bases in between.

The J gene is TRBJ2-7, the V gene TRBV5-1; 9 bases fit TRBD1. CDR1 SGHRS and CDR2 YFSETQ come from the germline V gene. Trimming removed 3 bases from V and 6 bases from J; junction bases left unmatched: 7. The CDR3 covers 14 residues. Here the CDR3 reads CASSSGTGYGEQYF. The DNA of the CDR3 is TGCGCCAGCAGCTCCGGGACAGGGTATGGCGAGCAGTACTTC.

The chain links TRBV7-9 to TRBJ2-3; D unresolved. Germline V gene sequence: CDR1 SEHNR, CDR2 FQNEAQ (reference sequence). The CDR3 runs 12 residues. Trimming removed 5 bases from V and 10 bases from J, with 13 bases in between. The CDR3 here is CASSHANRAQYF. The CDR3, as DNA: TGTGCCAGCAGCCACGCAAACCGGGCGCAGTATTTT.

The CDR3 is CATSRAGLAGYQETQYF. The CDR3 coding sequence is TGTGCCACCAGCCGAGCAGGGCTAGCGGGGTACCAAGAGACCCAGTACTTC. The rearrangement uses TRBV15 and TRBJ2-5; TRBD2 agrees at 9 bases. The CDR3 has 17 amino acids. V lost 5 bases and J lost 0; bases outside the gene matches: 10. From germline, CDR1 is LNHNV and CDR2 YYDKDF (reference sequence).

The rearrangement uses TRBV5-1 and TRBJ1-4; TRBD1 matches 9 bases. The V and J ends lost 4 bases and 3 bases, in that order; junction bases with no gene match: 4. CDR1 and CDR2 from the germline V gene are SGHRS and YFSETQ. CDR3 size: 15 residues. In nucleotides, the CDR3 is TGCGCCAGCAGCCCCCGGACAGGGGCTAATGAAAAACTGTTTTTT. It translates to CASSPRTGANEKLFF.

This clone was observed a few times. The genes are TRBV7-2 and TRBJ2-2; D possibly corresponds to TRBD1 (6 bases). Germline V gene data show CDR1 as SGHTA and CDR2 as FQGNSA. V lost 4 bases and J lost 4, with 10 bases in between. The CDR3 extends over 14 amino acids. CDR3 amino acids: CASSSGQITGELFF. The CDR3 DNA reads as TGTGCCAGCAGCTCTGGACAGATCACCGGGGAGCTGTTTTTT.

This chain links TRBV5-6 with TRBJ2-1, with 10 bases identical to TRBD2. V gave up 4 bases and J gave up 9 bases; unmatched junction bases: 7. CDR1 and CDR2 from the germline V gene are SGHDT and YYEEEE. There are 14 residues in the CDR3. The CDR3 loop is CASSPGLAVFEQFF. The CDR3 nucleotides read TGTGCCAGCAGCCCAGGACTAGCGGTTTTTGAGCAGTTCTTC.

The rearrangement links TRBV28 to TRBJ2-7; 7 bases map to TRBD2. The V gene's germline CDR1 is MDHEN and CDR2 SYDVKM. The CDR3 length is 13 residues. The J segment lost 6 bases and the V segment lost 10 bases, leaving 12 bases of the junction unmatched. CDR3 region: CATKTRLAVEQYF. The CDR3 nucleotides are TGTGCCACCAAGACCAGACTAGCAGTCGAGCAGTACTTC. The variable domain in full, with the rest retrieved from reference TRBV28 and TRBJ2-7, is DVKVTQSSRYLVKRTGEKVFLECVQDMDHENMFWYRQDPGLGLRLIYFSYDVKMKEKGDIPEGYSVSREKKERFSLILESASTNQTSMYLCATKTRLAVEQYFGPGTRLTVT.

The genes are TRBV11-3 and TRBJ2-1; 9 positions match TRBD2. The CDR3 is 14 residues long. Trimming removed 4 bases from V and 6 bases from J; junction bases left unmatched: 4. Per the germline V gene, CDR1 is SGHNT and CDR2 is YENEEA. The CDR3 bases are TGTGCCAGCAGCTCGGGACTAGCCTTCAATGAGCAGTTCTTC. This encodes CASSSGLAFNEQFF. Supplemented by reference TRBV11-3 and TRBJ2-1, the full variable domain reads EAGVVQSPRYKIIEKKQPVAFWCNPISGHNTLYWYLQNLGQGPELLIRYENEEAVDDSQLPKDRFSAERLKGVDSTLKIQPAELGDSAVYLCASSSGLAFNEQFFGPGTRLTVL.

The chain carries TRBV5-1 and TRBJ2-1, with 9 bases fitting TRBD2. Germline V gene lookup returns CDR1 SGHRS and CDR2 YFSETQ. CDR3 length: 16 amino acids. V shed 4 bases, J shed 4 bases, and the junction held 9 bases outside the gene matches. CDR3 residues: CASSPMGLAGYNEQFF. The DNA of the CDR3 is TGCGCCAGCAGCCCGATGGGGCTAGCGGGGTACAATGAGCAGTTCTTC.

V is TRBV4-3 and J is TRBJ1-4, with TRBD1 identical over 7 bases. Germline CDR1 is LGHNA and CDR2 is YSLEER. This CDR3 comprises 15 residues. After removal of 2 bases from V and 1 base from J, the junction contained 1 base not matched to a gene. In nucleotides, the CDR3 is TGCGCCAGCAGCCAACGGGACAGAACTAATGAAAAACTGTTTTTT. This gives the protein CASSQRDRTNEKLFF.

CDR3 residues: CASSGGTSGRAWYEQYF. DNA of the CDR3: TGCGCCAGCAGCGGCGGGACTAGCGGGAGGGCCTGGTACGAGCAGTACTTC. The chain joins TRBV5-1 to TRBJ2-7; 16 positions match TRBD2. V dropped 4 bases and J dropped 4; count of bases not matched to a gene: 8. CDR1 and CDR2 (germline): SGHRS, YFSETQ. The CDR3 has 17 amino acids.

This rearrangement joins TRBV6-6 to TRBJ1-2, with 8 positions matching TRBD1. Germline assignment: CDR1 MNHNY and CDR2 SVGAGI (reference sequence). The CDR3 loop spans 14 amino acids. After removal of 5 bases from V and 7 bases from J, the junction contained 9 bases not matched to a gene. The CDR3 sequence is CASSKGQGGGGYTF. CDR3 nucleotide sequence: TGTGCCAGCAGTAAAGGACAGGGAGGTGGTGGCTACACCTTC.

CDR3 sequence: CASRDPGTVYGYTF. As DNA, the CDR3 is TGTGCCAGCAGGGACCCTGGGACAGTTTATGGCTACACCTTC. The genes are TRBV6-6 and TRBJ1-2; 7 bases fit TRBD1. Germline V lookup: CDR1 MNHNY, CDR2 SVGAGI (reference sequence). Germline trimming cut 6 bases from V and 5 bases from J; bases unmatched to any gene: 9. The CDR3 totals 14 residues.

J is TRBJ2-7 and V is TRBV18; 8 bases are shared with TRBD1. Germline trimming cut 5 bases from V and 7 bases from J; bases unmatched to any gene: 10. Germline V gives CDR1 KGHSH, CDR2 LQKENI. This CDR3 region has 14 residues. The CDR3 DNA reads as TGTGCCAGCTCAGGACAGGGCCTTTTAGTTGAGCAGTACTTC. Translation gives CASSGQGLLVEQYF.